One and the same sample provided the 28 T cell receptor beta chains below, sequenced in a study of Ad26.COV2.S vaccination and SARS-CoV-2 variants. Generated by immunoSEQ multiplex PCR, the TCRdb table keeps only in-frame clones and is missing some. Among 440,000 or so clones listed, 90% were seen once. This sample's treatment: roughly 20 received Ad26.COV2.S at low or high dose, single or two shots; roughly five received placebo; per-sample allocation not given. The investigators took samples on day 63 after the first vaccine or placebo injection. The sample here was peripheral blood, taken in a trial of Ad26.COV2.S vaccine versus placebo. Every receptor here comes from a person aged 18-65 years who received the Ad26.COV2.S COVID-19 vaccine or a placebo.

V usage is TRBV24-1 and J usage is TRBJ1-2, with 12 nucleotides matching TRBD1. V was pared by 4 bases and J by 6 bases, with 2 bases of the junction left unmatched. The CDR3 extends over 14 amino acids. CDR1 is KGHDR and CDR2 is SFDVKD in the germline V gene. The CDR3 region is CATSDGTGGNGYTF. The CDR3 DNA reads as TGTGCCACCAGTGACGGGACAGGGGGCAATGGCTACACCTTC.

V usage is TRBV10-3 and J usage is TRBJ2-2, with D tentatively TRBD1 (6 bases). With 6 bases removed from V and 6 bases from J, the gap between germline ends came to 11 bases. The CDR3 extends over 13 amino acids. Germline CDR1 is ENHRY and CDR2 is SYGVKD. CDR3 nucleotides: TGTGCCATCAGGTCACAGGGTCCCGGGGAGCTGTTTTTT. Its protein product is CAIRSQGPGELFF.

CDR3 bases: TGTGCCAGCAGCGGGGCCCAGACAGGGCGCACCTACGAGCAGTACTTC. This sequence encodes CASSGAQTGRTYEQYF. V is TRBV5-8 and J is TRBJ2-7; TRBD1 agrees at 7 bases. This CDR3 has 16 amino acids. Germline assignment: CDR1 SGHTS and CDR2 YDEGEE. V lost 4 bases and J lost 2; bases outside the gene matches: 12.

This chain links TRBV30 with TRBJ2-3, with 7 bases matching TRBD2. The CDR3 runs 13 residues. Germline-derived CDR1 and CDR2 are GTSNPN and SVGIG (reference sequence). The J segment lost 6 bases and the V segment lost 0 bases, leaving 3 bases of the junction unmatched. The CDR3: CAWSVAGSDTQYF. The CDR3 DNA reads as TGTGCCTGGAGTGTAGCGGGATCGGATACGCAGTATTTT.

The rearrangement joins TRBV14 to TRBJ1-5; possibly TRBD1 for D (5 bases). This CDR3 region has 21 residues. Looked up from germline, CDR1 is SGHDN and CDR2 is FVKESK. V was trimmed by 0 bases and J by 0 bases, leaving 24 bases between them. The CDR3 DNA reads TGTGCCAGCAGCCAAGATGGCAGCGACAGTAAAGAGCCTAATAGCAATCAGCCCCAGCATTTT. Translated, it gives CASSQDGSDSKEPNSNQPQHF.

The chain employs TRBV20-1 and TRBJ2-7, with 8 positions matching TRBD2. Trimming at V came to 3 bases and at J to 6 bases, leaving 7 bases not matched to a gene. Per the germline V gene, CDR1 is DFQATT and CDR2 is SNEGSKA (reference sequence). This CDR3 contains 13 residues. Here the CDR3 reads CSASQGGRSEQYF. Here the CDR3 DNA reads TGCAGTGCTAGTCAGGGCGGGAGGAGCGAGCAGTACTTC.

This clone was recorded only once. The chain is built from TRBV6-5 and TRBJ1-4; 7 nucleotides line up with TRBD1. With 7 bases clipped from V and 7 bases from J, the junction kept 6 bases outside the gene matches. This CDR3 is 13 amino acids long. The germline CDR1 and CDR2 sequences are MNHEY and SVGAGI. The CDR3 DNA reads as TGTGCCAGCAAGGGGGCGCTGGGTGAAAAACTGTTTTTT. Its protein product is CASKGALGEKLFF.

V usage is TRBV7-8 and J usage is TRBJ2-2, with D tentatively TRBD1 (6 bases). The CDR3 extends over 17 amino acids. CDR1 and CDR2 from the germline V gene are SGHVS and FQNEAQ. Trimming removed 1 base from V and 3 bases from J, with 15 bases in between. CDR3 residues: CASSLGVGRGHTGELFF. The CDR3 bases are TGTGCCAGCAGCTTAGGGGTCGGCAGGGGTCACACCGGGGAGCTGTTTTTT.

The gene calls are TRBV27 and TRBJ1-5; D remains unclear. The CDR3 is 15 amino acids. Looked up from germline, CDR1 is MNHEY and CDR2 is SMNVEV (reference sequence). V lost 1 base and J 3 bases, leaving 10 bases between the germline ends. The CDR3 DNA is TGTGCCAGCAGTTTATTAGGGCAGCACAATCAGCCCCAGCATTTT. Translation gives CASSLLGQHNQPQHF.

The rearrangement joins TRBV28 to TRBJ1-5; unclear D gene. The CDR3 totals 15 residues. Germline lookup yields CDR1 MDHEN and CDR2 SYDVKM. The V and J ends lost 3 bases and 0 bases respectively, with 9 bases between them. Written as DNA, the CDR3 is TGTGCCAGCAGTTTCCAGGACGGTAGCAATCAGCCCCAGCATTTT. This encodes CASSFQDGSNQPQHF.

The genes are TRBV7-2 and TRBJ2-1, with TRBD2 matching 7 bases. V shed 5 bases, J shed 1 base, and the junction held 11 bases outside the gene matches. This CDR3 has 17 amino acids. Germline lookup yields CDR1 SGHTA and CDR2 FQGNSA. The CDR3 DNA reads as TGTGCCAGCAGCCCGACGACTAGCCCTACATCCTACAATGAGCAGTTCTTC. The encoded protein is CASSPTTSPTSYNEQFF.

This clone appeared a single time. CDR3 sequence: CASSTTGGVGELFF. As DNA, the CDR3 is TGTGCCAGTAGTACAACAGGGGGGGTCGGGGAGCTGTTTTTT. The rearrangement links TRBV19 to TRBJ2-2, with a weak D call TRBD1 (8 bases). V lost 4 bases, J lost 7 bases, and 13 bases lay in between. This CDR3 has 14 amino acids. CDR1 and CDR2 from the germline V gene are LNHDA and SQIVND (reference sequence).

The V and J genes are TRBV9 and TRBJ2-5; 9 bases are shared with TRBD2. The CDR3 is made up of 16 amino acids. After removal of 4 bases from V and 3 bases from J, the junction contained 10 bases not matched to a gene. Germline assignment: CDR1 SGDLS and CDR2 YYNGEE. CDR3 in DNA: TGTGCCAGCAGCTCAGATAGCGGGAGCAGAGAAGAGACCCAGTACTTC. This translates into CASSSDSGSREETQYF.

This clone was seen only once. The CDR3 nucleotides read TGTGCCAGCAGCTGGAAGTACGAGCAGTACTTC. It encodes CASSWKYEQYF. The chain combines TRBV5-8 with TRBJ2-7; no reliable D call. V lost 3 bases, J lost 4 bases, and 5 bases lay in between. The CDR3 sequence is 11 residues long. Germline CDR1 reads SGHTS; CDR2 reads YDEGEE. Complete variable domain (other parts from reference TRBV5-8 and TRBJ2-7): EAGVTQSPTHLIKTRGQQATLRCSPISGHTSVYWYQQALGLGLQFLLWYDEGEERNRGNFPPRFSGRQFPNYSSELNVNALELEDSALYLCASSWKYEQYFGPGTRLTVT.

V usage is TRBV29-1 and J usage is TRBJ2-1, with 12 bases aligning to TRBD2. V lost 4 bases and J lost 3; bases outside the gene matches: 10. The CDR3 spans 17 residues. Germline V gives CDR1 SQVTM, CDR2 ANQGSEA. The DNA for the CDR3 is TGCAGCGTTGGAGGACTAGCGGGACCTTGGGGCTACAATGAGCAGTTCTTC. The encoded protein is CSVGGLAGPWGYNEQFF.

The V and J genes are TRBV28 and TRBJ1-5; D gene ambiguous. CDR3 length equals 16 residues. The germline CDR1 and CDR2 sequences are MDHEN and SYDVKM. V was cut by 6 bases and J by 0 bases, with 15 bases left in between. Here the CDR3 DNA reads TGTGCCAGCAGCCGCCCCGCGGGATATAGCAATCAGCCCCAGCATTTT. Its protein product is CASSRPAGYSNQPQHF.

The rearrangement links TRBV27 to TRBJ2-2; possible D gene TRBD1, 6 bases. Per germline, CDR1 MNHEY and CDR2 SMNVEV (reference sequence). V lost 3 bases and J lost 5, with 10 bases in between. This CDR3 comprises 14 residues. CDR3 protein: CASSFQGRTGELFF. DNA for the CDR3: TGTGCCAGCAGTTTTCAGGGGCGAACCGGGGAGCTGTTTTTT.

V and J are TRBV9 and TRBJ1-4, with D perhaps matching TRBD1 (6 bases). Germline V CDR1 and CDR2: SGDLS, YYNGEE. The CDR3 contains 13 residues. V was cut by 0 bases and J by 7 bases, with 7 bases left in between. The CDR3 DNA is TGTGCCAGCAGCGTAGTACAGGGTGAAAAACTGTTTTTT. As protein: CASSVVQGEKLFF.

In DNA form, the CDR3 reads TGTGCCAGCAGTGAAATTGTTACGTCAGGACAGGGGTTTCGGGAGCAGTACTTC. Protein: CASSEIVTSGQGFREQYF. The chain uses TRBV2 and TRBJ2-7; 9 bases are a match to TRBD1. This CDR3 is 18 amino acids long. The germline gives CDR1 SNHLY, CDR2 FYNNEI. The J segment lost 7 bases and the V segment lost 2 bases, leaving 18 bases of the junction unmatched.

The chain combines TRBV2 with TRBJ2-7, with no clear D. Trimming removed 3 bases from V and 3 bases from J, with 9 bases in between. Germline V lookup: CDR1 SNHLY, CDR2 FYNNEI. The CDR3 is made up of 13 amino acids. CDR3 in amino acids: CASSEAVSYEQYF. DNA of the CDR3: TGTGCCAGCAGTGAGGCAGTTAGCTACGAGCAGTACTTC.

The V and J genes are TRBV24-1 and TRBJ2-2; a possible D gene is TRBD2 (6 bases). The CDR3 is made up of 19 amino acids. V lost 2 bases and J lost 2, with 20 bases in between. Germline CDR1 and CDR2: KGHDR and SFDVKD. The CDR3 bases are TGTGCCACCAGTGATTCCTGGGGGACTCGGACTGCTAACACCGGGGAGCTGTTTTTT. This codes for CATSDSWGTRTANTGELFF.

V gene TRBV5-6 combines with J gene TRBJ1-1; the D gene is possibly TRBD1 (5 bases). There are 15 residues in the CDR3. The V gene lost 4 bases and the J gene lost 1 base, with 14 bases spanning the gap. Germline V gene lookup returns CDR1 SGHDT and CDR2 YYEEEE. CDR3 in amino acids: CASSETPGGNTEAFF. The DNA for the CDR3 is TGTGCCAGCAGCGAAACCCCCGGGGGGAACACTGAAGCTTTCTTT.

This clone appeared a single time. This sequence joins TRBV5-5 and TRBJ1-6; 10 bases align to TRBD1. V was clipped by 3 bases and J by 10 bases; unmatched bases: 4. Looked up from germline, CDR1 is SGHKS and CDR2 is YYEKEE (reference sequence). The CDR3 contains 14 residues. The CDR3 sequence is CASSSGQGMSPLHF. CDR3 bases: TGTGCCAGCAGCTCGGGACAGGGGATGTCACCCCTCCACTTT. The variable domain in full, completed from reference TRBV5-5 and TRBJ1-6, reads DAGVTQSPTHLIKTRGQQVTLRCSPISGHKSVSWYQQVLGQGPQFIFQYYEKEERGRGNFPDRFSARQFPNYSSELNVNALLLGDSALYLCASSSGQGMSPLHFGNGTRLTVT.

CDR3 coding DNA: TGTGCCAGCAGTTACTCCGACAGGGGTCTTGAAAAACTGTTTTTT. It encodes CASSYSDRGLEKLFF. The gene calls are TRBV6-5 and TRBJ1-4, with 8 positions matching TRBD1. The germline V gene has CDR1 MNHEY and CDR2 SVGAGI. V trimming: 0 bases; J trimming: 7 bases; junction bases outside the gene matches: 4. The CDR3 runs to 15 residues.

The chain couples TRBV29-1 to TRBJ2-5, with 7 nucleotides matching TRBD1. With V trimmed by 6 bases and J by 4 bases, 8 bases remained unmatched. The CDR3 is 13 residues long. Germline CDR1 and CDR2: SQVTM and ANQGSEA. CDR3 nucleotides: TGCAGCGTCGCACGACAGGGTACAGAGACCCAGTACTTC. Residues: CSVARQGTETQYF.

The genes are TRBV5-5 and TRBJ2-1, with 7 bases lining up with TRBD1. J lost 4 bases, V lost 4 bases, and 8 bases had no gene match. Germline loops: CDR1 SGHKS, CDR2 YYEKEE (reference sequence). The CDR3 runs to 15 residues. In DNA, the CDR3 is TGTGCCAGCAGCCCTAAGGACAGGTTGTACAATGAGCAGTTCTTC. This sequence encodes CASSPKDRLYNEQFF.

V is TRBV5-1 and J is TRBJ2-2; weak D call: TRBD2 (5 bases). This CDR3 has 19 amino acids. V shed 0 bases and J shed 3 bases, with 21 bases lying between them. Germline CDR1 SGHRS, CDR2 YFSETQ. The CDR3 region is CASSLAWVPRVTDTGELFF. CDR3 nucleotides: TGCGCCAGCAGCTTGGCTTGGGTCCCGAGGGTTACGGACACCGGGGAGCTGTTTTTT. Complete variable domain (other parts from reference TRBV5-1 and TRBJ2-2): KAGVTQTPRYLIKTRGQQVTLSCSPISGHRSVSWYQQTPGQGLQFLFEYFSETQRNKGNFPGRFSGRQFSNSRSEMNVSTLELGDSALYLCASSLAWVPRVTDTGELFFGEGSRLTVL.

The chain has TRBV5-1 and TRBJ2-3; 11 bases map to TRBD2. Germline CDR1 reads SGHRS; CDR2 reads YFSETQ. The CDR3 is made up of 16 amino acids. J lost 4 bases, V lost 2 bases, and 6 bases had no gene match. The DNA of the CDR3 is TGCGCCAGCAGCTTAACTAGCGGGAGCGGCGCAGATACGCAGTATTTT. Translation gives CASSLTSGSGADTQYF.